The sequence of this T cell receptor (beta chain) was determined in a study of control samples from healthy donors and cancer patients. Method: immunoSEQ multiplex PCR; TCRdb's copy keeps in-frame clones and lacks some. Seen here are about 170,000 clones, 85% to 90% observed once, and the top ten hold nearly 5%. The CDR3 spans 14 residues. Germline V gene lookup returns CDR1 SNHLY and CDR2 FYNNEI. After removal of 6 bases from V and 3 bases from J, the junction contained 5 bases not matched to a gene. The rearrangement joins TRBV2 to TRBJ1-3; 7 nucleotides match TRBD1. This TCR derives from a woman in her 30s in good health. What was sequenced was blood. The CDR3 region has the DNA TGTGCCAGCAGGAGCCGGGACAGTGGAAACACCATATATTTT. Translated, it gives CASRSRDSGNTIYF.